This TCR beta chain was found in a study of CD8+ T cells in alopecia areata. Study-wide results and caveats: Many expanded lesional clones persisted in scalp and blood during tofacitinib. Among patients, TCR sharing was less clear than in mice, a difference possibly due in part to HLA diversity in the patient population. More clonal than normal scalp was lesional scalp, particularly alopecia totalis/universalis.

Indicated treatment: oral pan-JAK inhibitor, 5-10 mg twice daily. As to this clone: The target antigen is unknown.

Extraction and reverse transcription of RNA yielded cDNA as the sequencing template. Clones were read by immunoSEQ multiplex PCR, and TCRdb kept only the in-frame ones, dropping some. This table holds some 190,000 clones, roughly 70% found once. Trimming removed 8 bases from V and 2 bases from J, with 16 bases in between. Germline lookup yields CDR1 SGHAT and CDR2 FQDESV (reference sequence). The CDR3 covers 14 residues. The chain has TRBV11-1 and TRBJ2-7, with a tentative D call TRBD1 (6 bases). This receptor was taken from a human donor with alopecia areata. Material: CD4+ T cells sorted from blood, obtained between weeks 47 and 50, from a patient treated with tofacitinib. The CDR3 reads CASGKETGAYEQYF. CDR3 DNA: TGTGCCAGCGGAAAAGAGACAGGAGCCTACGAGCAGTACTTC.